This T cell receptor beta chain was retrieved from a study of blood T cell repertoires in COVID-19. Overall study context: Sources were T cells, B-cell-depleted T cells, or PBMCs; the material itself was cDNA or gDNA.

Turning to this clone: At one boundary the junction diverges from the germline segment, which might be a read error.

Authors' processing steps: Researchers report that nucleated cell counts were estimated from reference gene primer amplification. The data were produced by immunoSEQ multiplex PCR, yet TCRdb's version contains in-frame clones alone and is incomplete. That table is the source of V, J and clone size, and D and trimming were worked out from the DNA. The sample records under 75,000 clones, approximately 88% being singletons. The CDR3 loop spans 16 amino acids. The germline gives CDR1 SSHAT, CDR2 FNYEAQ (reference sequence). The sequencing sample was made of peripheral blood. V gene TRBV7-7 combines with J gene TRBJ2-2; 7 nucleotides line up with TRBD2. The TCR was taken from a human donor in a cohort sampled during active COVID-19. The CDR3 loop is CASSLAGREDTGELFF. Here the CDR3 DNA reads TGTGCTAGCAGCTTAGCGGGCAGGGAGGACACCGGGGAGCTGTTTTTT. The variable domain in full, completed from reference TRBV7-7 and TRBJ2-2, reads GAGVSQSPRYKVTKRGQDVTLRCDPISSHATLYWYQQALGQGPEFLTYFNYEAQPDKSGLPSDRFSAERPEGSISTLTIQRTEQRDSAMYRCASSLAGREDTGELFFGEGSRLTVL.